These 8 T cell receptor beta chains came from one sample sequenced in a study of persistence of HIV-infected CD4 T cells. These receptors lack a known antigen. The stimulus was an HIV-1 Gag 15-mer peptide pool, 0.85 to 1 ug/peptide/mL. CD40L-negative CD69-negative CD45RO-high memory CD4+ T cells were sorted as populations depleted of antigen-responding cells. This was the immunoSEQ version 4 assay in survey mode. The data were produced by immunoSEQ multiplex PCR, yet TCRdb's version contains in-frame clones alone and is incomplete. The sample includes roughly 35,000 clones, approximately 85% seen only once; the top ten take just under 1%. The sequencing used cultured CD4+ T cells from PBMCs, collected from a patient who received antiretroviral therapy. The receptors derive from an adult with HIV. The donor label of this sample is uncertain.

The rearrangement uses TRBV6-2 or TRBV6-3 and TRBJ1-5; D is unresolved. This CDR3 has 15 residues. Germline CDR1 MNHEY, CDR2 SVGEGT. V was trimmed by 5 bases and J by 3 bases, leaving 14 bases between them. CDR3 DNA sequence: TGTGCCAGCAGTATAGGAGACTTCTCCAATCAGCCCCAGCATTTT. Its protein product is CASSIGDFSNQPQHF.

The genes are TRBV9 and TRBJ1-1; D ambiguous. Germline V gene lookup returns CDR1 SGDLS and CDR2 YYNGEE. V lost 1 base and J lost 7, with 8 bases in between. The CDR3 is made up of 12 amino acids. The CDR3 coding sequence is TGTGCCAGCAGCGTAACTAAAGGTGAAGCTTTCTTT. This codes for CASSVTKGEAFF.

The chain links TRBV10-3 to TRBJ1-5; D remains unclear. The CDR3 sequence is 13 residues long. The germline V gene encodes CDR1 ENHRY and CDR2 SYGVKD. Trimming took off 0 bases at V and 6 bases at J, with 6 bases between the two ends. In DNA, the CDR3 is TGTGCCATCAGTGAGTCGATGGGTCAGCCCCAGCATTTT. This translates into CAISESMGQPQHF.

This clone was picked up a small number of times. The CDR3 DNA is TGTGCCAGCAGGCTTGGACTGGACGGGTATGGCTACACCTTC. The encoded protein is CASRLGLDGYGYTF. The genes are TRBV27 and TRBJ1-2; no clear D. CDR3 length: 14 amino acids. Germline CDR1 MNHEY, CDR2 SMNVEV (reference sequence). Trimming took off 6 bases at V and 5 bases at J, with 16 bases between the two ends.

The sample holds one count of this clone. This chain links TRBV2 with TRBJ1-1; 11 nucleotides match TRBD1. J lost 8 bases, V lost 5 bases, and 4 bases had no gene match. The CDR3 consists of 13 residues. CDR1 SNHLY and CDR2 FYNNEI come from the germline V gene. The CDR3 coding sequence is TGTGCCAGCAGTTACCGGGACAGGGGGGAAGCTTTCTTT. It is translated as CASSYRDRGEAFF.

The genes are TRBV12-5 and TRBJ1-4; no clear D gene. The CDR3 runs to 16 residues. CDR1 and CDR2 (germline): LGHNT, FRNRAP. Between the trimmed V and J ends, which lost 6 bases and 4 bases, there was a span of 18 bases. The CDR3 is CASGPSRHTGNEKLFF. In DNA form, the CDR3 reads TGTGCTAGTGGACCCTCGAGACATACCGGTAATGAAAAACTGTTTTTT.

J is TRBJ1-1 and V is TRBV9; D remains unclear. V lost 0 bases, J lost 4 bases, and 10 bases lay in between. The CDR3 is 14 residues long. Germline V gene sequence: CDR1 SGDLS, CDR2 YYNGEE. Here the CDR3 reads CASSVGGRSTEAFF. For the CDR3, the DNA is TGTGCCAGCAGCGTAGGCGGGAGGAGCACTGAAGCTTTCTTT.

The chain is built from TRBV19 and TRBJ1-5; D is ambiguous. The V gene lost 0 bases and the J gene lost 3 bases, with 6 bases spanning the gap. The CDR3 spans 14 residues. Germline assignment: CDR1 LNHDA and CDR2 SQIVND (reference sequence). The CDR3 loop is CASSIDVFNQPQHF. The CDR3 nucleotides read TGTGCCAGTAGTATAGATGTTTTCAATCAGCCCCAGCATTTT.